The 11 T cell receptor beta chains below come from one sample, sequenced in a study of blood T cell repertoires in COVID-19 (dated by TCRdb to about 2020). Preparation of the library involved the immunoSEQ multiplex PCR assay. Entries here come from immuneACCESS through TCRdb and include only in-frame sequences with V and J called. Some clones fail to appear in such tables; in the studies checked, an unresolved V gene covers under half of the shortfall, and the cause of the remainder is unknown. This sample holds 250,000 to 300,000 clones; more than 75% were observed only once. The ten most abundant clones make up 2% to 2.5% of the sample. Sequenced input: PBMCs or T cells enriched from blood (not recorded which). These receptors all stem from a woman aged 55-70 years in a cohort exposed to, infected with or recovered from COVID-19 (not recorded which).

The chain carries TRBV5-4 and TRBJ2-7, with 8 bases fitting TRBD2. CDR3 length: 16 residues. Germline trimming cut 4 bases from V and 3 bases from J; bases unmatched to any gene: 12. The germline V gene encodes CDR1 SGHNT and CDR2 YYREEE (reference sequence). Written as DNA, the CDR3 is TGTGCCAGCAGCAAAGAGGCGGGGGGCGGCCTCTACGAGCAGTACTTC. It is translated as CASSKEAGGGLYEQYF.

CDR3 DNA sequence: TGTGCCAGCTCATGGGGACTGCCGAGCTCCTACAATGAGCAGTTCTTC. Its protein product is CASSWGLPSSYNEQFF. V usage is TRBV18 and J usage is TRBJ2-1; TRBD2 is a possible D gene (6 bases). Germline CDR1 KGHSH, CDR2 LQKENI. Trimming left V 5 bases short and J 0 bases short, with 14 bases between. This CDR3 is built from 16 residues.

The chain uses TRBV9 and TRBJ1-1; D unresolved. The ends were cut back, 0 bases at V and 1 base at J, with 10 bases in the middle. The CDR3 is made up of 15 amino acids. Germline V gives CDR1 SGDLS, CDR2 YYNGEE. Written as DNA, the CDR3 is TGTGCCAGCAGCGTAGAAGGACTTGCGAACACTGAAGCTTTCTTT. It specifies CASSVEGLANTEAFF.

The chain couples TRBV27 to TRBJ2-7, with 7 nucleotides matching TRBD2. V was clipped by 2 bases and J by 3 bases; unmatched bases: 7. CDR1 MNHEY and CDR2 SMNVEV come from the germline V gene (reference sequence). The CDR3 contains 15 residues. The CDR3 sequence is CASSLGGSGYYEQYF. The CDR3 nucleotides read TGTGCCAGCAGTTTAGGCGGGAGTGGGTACTACGAGCAGTACTTC.

This chain joins TRBV5-4 and TRBJ1-1; 8 bases map to TRBD1. CDR3 size: 13 residues. J gave up 9 bases and V 4 bases, and 8 bases lay outside the gene matches. The germline CDR1 and CDR2 sequences are SGHNT and YYREEE (reference sequence). CDR3 in DNA: TGTGCCAGCAGCGTCAATTCAGGGGGCAAAGCTTTCTTT. As protein: CASSVNSGGKAFF.

This clone was seen just once. The chain employs TRBV6-5 and TRBJ2-7; maybe TRBD1 (6 bases). CDR3 length: 14 residues. Germline loops: CDR1 MNHEY, CDR2 SVGAGI. V lost 6 bases, J lost 0 bases, and 12 bases lay in between. The CDR3 sequence is CASSPRGSSYEQYF. The DNA of the CDR3 is TGTGCCAGCAGCCCGAGGGGGAGCTCCTACGAGCAGTACTTC.

This chain links TRBV5-1 with TRBJ2-3, with a possible D match to TRBD2 (5 bases). The V end was cut by 4 bases, the J end by 1 base, with 13 bases between. From germline, CDR1 is SGHRS and CDR2 YFSETQ. CDR3 length equals 15 residues. In DNA, the CDR3 is TGCGCCAGCAGCCATAACGAGAGGGGCACAGATACGCAGTATTTT. Its translation is CASSHNERGTDTQYF.

This chain joins TRBV7-6 and TRBJ1-3; TRBD1 agrees at 7 bases. Germline V gives CDR1 SGHVS, CDR2 FNYEAQ. The V gene end was trimmed by 5 bases and the J gene end by 4 bases; junction bases not matched to a gene: 11. This CDR3 comprises 16 residues. The CDR3 loop is CASSKTGNAAGNTIYF. In DNA, the CDR3 is TGTGCCAGCAGCAAGACAGGGAATGCTGCCGGAAACACCATATATTTT.

The chain carries TRBV7-3 and TRBJ2-7, with 10 positions matching TRBD2. V gave up 2 bases and J gave up 8 bases; unmatched junction bases: 3. Germline V gene sequence: CDR1 SGHTA, CDR2 FQGTGA. CDR3 length: 13 residues. Written as DNA, the CDR3 is TGTGCCAGCAGCTTACTAGCGGGAGATCAGCAGTACTTC. Encoded protein: CASSLLAGDQQYF.

The chain couples TRBV27 to TRBJ1-3; no clear D gene. The CDR3 consists of 15 residues. The V end was cut by 2 bases, the J end by 0 bases, with 8 bases between. Germline loops: CDR1 MNHEY, CDR2 SMNVEV (reference sequence). This CDR3 reads CASSLGISSGNTIYF. The CDR3 nucleotides read TGTGCCAGCAGTTTAGGCATAAGCTCTGGAAACACCATATATTTT.

V usage is TRBV5-1 and J usage is TRBJ2-7, with TRBD1 matching 9 bases. Germline values: CDR1 SGHRS, CDR2 YFSETQ. The V segment lost 4 bases and the J segment 2 bases; nucleotides outside the gene matches: 4. This CDR3 spans 14 amino acids. CDR3 nucleotide sequence: TGCGCCAGCAGCCTACAGGGGGCAGCCTACGAGCAGTACTTC. Amino acid sequence: CASSLQGAAYEQYF.